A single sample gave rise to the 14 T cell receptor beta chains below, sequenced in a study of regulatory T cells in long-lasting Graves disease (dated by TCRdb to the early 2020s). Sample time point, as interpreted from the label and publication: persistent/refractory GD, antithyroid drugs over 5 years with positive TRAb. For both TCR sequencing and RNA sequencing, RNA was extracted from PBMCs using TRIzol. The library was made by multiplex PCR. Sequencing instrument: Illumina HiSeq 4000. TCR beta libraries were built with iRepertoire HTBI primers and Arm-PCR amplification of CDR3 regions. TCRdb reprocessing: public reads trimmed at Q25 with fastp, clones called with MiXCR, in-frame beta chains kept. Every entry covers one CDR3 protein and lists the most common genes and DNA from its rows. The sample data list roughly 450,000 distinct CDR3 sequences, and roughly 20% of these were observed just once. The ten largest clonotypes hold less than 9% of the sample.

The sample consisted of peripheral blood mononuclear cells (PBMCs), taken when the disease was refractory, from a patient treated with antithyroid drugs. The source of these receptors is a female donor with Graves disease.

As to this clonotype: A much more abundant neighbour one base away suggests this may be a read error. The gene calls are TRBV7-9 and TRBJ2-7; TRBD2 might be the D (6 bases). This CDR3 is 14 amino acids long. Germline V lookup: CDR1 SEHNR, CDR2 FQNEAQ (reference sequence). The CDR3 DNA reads TGTGCCAGCACCCACCCGGGACGTACGGGAGAGCGGTACTTC. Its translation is CASTHPGRTGERYF. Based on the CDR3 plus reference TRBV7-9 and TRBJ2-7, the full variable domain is DTGVSQNPRHKITKRGQNVTFRCDPISEHNRLYWYRQTLGQGPEFLTYFQNEAQLEKSRLLSDRFSAERPKGSFSTLEIQRTEQGDSAMYLCASTHPGRTGERYFGPGTRLTVT.

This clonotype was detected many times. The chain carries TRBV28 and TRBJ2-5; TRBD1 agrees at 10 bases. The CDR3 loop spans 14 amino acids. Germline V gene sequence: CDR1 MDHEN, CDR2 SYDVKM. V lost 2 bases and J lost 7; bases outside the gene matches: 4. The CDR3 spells CASSLDRGLGTQYF. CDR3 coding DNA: TGTGCCAGCAGTTTAGACAGGGGGCTCGGGACCCAGTACTTC.

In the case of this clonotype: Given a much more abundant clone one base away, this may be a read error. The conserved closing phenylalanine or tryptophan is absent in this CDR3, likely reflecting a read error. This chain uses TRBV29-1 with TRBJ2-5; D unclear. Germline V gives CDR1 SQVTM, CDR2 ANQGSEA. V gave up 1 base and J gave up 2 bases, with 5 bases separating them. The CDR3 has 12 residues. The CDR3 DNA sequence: TGCAGCGTTGAAGGGAGACAAGAGACCCAGTACTCC. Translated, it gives CSVEGRQETQYS.

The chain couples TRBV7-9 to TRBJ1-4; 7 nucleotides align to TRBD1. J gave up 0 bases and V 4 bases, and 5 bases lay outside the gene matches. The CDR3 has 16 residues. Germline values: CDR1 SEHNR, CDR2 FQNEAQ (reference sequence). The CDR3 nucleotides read TGTGCCAGCAGCTCTGACAGGGCACCAACTAATGAAAAACTGTTTTTT. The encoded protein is CASSSDRAPTNEKLFF.

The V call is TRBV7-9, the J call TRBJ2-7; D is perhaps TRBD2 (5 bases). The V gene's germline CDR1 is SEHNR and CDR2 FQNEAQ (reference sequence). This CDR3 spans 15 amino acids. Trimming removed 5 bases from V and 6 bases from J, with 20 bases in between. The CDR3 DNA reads TGTGCCAGCAGCCGCTTTGGACCCCTGCGGGTCGAGCAGTACTTC. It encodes CASSRFGPLRVEQYF.

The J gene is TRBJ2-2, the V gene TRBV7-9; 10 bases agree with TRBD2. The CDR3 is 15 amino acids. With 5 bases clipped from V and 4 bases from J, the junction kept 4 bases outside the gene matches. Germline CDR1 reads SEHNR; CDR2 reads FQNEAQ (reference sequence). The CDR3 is CASSVSGRITGELFF. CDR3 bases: TGTGCCAGCAGCGTTAGCGGGAGGATCACCGGGGAGCTGTTTTTT.

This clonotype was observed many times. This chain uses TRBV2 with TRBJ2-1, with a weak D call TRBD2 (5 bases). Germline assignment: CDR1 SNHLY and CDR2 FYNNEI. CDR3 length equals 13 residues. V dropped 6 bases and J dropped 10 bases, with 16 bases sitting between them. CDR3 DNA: TGTGCCAGCAGAGTGAACAGCCCGGGGGAGCAGTTCTTC. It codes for CASRVNSPGEQFF.

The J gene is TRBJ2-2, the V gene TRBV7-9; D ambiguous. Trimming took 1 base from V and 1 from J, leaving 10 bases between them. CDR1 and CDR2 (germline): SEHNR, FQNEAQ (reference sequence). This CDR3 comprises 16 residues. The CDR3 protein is CASSLGMGVNTGELFF. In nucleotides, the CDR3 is TGTGCCAGCAGCTTAGGCATGGGCGTGAACACCGGGGAGCTGTTTTTT.

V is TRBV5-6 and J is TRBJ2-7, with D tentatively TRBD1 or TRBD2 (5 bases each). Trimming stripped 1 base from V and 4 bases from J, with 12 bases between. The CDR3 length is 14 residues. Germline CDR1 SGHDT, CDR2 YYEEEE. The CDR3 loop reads CASSLRGWGYEQYF. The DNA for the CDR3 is TGTGCCAGCAGCTTGAGGGGTTGGGGGTACGAGCAGTACTTC.

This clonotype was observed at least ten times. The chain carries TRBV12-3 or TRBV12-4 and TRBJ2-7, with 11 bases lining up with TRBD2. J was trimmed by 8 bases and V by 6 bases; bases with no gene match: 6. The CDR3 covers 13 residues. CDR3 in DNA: TGTGCCAGCAGGGGGACTAGCGGATCACAGCAGTACTTC. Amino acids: CASRGTSGSQQYF.

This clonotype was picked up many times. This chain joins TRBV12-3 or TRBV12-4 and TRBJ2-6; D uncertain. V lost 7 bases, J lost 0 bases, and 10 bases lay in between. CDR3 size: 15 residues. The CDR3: CASTLTHSGANVLTF. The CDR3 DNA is TGTGCCAGCACCTTGACTCACTCTGGGGCCAACGTCCTGACTTTC.

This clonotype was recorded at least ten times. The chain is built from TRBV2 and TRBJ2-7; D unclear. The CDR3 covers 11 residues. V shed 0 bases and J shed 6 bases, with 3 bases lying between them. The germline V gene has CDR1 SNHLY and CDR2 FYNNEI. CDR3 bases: TGTGCCAGCAGTGAAGCGCTCGAGCAGTACTTC. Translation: CASSEALEQYF.

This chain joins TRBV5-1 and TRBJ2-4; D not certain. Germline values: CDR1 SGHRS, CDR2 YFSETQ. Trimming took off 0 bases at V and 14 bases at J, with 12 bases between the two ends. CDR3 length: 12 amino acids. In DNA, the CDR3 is TGCGCCAGCAGCTTGGAGGGAACCCTAGAGTACTTC. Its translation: CASSLEGTLEYF.

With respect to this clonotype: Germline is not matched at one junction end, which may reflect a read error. The CDR3 sequence is CAGSQPGQGREQYF. DNA for the CDR3: TGCGCCGGCAGCCAACCGGGACAGGGACGCGAGCAGTACTTC. The chain combines TRBV4-1 with TRBJ2-7, with 9 bases matching TRBD1. CDR1 is MGHRA, CDR2 YSYEKL, per germline. The CDR3 has 14 amino acids.